The entry that follows covers one T cell receptor (beta chain) sequence. Antigen specificity is unknown. The entry originates in a study of radiotherapy plus CTLA-4 blockade in lung cancer. The overall study: Disease control was achieved by about 34% of patients, and objective responses by about 19%.

V lost 6 bases, J lost 1 base, and 9 bases lay in between. The CDR3 is made up of 13 amino acids. CDR1 and CDR2 from the germline V gene are MNHNS and SASEGT. TCRdb's copy holds only in-frame clones and misses some; the assay was immunoSEQ multiplex PCR. In the table there are 100,000 or so clones, around 83% of which are singletons. Study conclusions and caveats: In blood, after radiotherapy plus ipilimumab, tumor-derived TCR clones expanded. Alongside interferon-beta, early blood T cell clone dynamics were reportedly the best predictor of response.

The study treated chemo-refractory metastatic non-small-cell lung cancer patients with focal radiation plus ipilimumab CTLA-4 blockade. This receptor was identified in a human donor with non-small cell lung cancer that progressed on radiotherapy plus ipilimumab. Sample: peripheral blood, taken from a patient treated with radiotherapy plus ipilimumab. The J gene is TRBJ1-1, the V gene TRBV6-1, with a tentative D call TRBD1 (5 bases). This chain's CDR3 is CASSPTGNTEAFF. DNA of the CDR3: TGTGCCAGCAGCCCTACAGGGAACACTGAAGCTTTCTTT.